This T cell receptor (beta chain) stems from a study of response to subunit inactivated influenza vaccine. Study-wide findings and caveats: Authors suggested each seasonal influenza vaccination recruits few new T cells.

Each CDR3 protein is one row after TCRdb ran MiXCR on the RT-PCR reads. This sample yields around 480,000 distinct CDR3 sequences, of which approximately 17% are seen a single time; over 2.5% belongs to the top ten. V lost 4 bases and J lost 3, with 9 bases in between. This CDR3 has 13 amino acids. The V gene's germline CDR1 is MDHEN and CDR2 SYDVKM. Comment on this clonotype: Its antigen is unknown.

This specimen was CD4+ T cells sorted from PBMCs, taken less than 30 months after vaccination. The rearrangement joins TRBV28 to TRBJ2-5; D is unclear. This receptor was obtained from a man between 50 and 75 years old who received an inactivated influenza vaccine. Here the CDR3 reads CASSSGSKETQYF. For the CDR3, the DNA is TGTGCCAGCAGTTCGGGCAGTAAAGAGACCCAGTACTTC.